This T cell receptor (beta chain) was documented in a study of T-cell memory formation after mild COVID-19 (dated by TCRdb to about 2021). With regard to the full study: TCR sequence clusters from the two donors were found to be largely donor specific. Longitudinal TCRalpha and TCRbeta repertoire sequencing tracked T-cell clones expanding and contracting after mild COVID-19 in a couple of donors. Two young, previously healthy adult volunteers, one female and one male, were included in the cohort. What the authors observed across the whole study: The second-wave clones that peaked on day 37 were not confirmed to be SARS-CoV-2 specific. Contracting CD4+ clones were located mainly in the CM and EM memory subsets, whereas CD8+ clones were found to be enriched in EMRA. From day 15 to 85, contracting clones showed balanced CD4/CD8 phenotypes, whereas a second wave of clones that expanded from day 15 to 37 leaned towards CD4+. Some responding clones were detected in pre-infection memory, which suggested that pre-existing cross-reactive memory T cells had joined the SARS-CoV-2 response. The study covered only a couple of mild cases, and larger cohorts including severe cases with pre-infection samples were considered necessary.

Taken from the germline V gene, the CDR1 and CDR2 loops are SQVTM and ANQGSEA. The CDR3 has 13 amino acids, counting the end cysteine and phenylalanine. Of the read, only the CDR3 DNA is kept; its 39 bases are in frame from base 1. Trimming accounts for 6 bases at V and 5 bases at J, while the number of junction bases matched to no gene is 9. Ficoll-Paque density gradient centrifugation was used to isolate PBMCs. With regard to this clonotype: The target of this receptor is not known. It has no much larger one-base neighbor in the sample; base qualities were not kept.

This sample was sequenced with an Illumina NovaSeq 6000. cDNA libraries for TCRalpha and TCRbeta were prepared by 5'RACE using constant-segment primers, with sample barcodes and unique molecular identifiers added. Trizol reagent was used to extract RNA from every sample. Library amplification was performed in two PCR steps, and a second sample barcode and Illumina TruSeq adapters were introduced in the second step. Libraries were sequenced on an Illumina NovaSeq with 2 x 150 bp paired-end reads. Regarding the original processing steps: The reads were demultiplexed and collapsed into UMI-guided consensus sequences using migec v1.2.7. Using mixcr v2.1.11, UMI consensuses were aligned to TRA and TRB V and J templates and then assembled into clonotypes. A clonotype was counted as expanded or contracted only if both edgeR and NoisET called the change significant, with noise models trained on biological replicates. For edgeR calls, a false discovery rate-adjusted p below 0.01 and a log2 fold-change threshold of 1 were applied. PCA with hierarchical clustering of max-normalized trajectories of the 1000 most abundant clonotypes was used as exploratory dynamics analysis. Separately sequenced CD4+ and CD8+ repertoires were used to assign a CD4 or CD8 phenotype to each responding clone. TCRdb itself trimmed the public reads at Q25 with fastp, ran MiXCR and retained productive beta chains. Rows merge per CDR3 protein into single entries with the most common DNA and genes. The V and J calls come from TCRdb's annotation, not from the publication. The sample contains 89,000 or so distinct CDR3 sequences, 9.5% to 15% of them found a single time. 41% of the sample lies in the top ten.

Sequencing used PBMCs or a T cell subset sorted from them (not recorded which). The clonotype was recovered from a man between 18 and 35 years old who had mild COVID-19 (a few samples of this study predate the infection). The sample titles of this study are shuffled in the database, so cell type and time point are left out; the donor was told from shared clones. The V and J genes are TRBV29-1 and TRBJ2-5, with 7 junctional bases fitting TRBD2. The encoded CDR3 is CSVDRGVDETQYF. The DNA reads TGCAGCGTCGATCGGGGGGTGGATGAGACCCAGTACTTC.